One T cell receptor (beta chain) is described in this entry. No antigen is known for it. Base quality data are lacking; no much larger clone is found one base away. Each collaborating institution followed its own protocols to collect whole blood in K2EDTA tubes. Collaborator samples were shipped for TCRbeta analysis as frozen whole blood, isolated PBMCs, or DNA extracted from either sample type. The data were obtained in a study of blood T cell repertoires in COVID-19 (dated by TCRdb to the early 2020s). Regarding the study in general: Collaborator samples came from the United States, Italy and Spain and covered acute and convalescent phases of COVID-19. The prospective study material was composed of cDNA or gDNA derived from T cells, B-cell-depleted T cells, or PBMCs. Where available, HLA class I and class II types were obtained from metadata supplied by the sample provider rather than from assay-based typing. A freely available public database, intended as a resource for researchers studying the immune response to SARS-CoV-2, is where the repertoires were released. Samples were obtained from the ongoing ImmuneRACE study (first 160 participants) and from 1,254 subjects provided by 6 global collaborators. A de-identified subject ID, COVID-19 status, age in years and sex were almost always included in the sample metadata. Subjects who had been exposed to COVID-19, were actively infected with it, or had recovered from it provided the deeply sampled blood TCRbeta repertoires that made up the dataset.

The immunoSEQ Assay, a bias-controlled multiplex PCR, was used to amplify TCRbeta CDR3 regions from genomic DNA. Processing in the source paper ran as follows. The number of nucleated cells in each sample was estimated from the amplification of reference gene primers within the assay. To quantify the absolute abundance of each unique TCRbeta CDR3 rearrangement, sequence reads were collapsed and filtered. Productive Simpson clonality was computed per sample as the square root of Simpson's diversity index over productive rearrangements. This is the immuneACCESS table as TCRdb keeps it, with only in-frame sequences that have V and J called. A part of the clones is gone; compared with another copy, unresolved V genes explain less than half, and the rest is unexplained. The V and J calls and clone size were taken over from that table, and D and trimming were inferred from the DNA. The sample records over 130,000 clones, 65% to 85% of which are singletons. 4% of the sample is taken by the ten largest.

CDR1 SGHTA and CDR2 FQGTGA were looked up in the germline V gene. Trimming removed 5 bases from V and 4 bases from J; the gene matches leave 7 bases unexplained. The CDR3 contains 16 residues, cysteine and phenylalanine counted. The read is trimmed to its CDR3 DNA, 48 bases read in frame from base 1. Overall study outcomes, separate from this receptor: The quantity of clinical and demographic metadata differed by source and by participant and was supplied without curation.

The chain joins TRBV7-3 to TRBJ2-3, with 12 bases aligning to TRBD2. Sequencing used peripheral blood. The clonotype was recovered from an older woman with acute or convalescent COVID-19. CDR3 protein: CASSPLAGGGSDTQYF. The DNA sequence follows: TGTGCCAGCAGCCCCCTAGCGGGAGGGGGTTCAGATACGCAGTATTTT.